This T cell receptor beta chain was documented in a study of regulatory T cells in long-lasting Graves disease. The time point is: persistent/refractory GD, antithyroid drugs over 5 years with positive TRAb. The TCR library used RNA extracted from PBMCs. Trimming took off 3 bases at V and 0 bases at J, with 9 bases between the two ends. The CDR3 totals 16 residues. From germline, CDR1 is KGHSH and CDR2 LQKENI. This clonotype turned up a few times. CDR3 regions were amplified by Arm-PCR using iRepertoire HTBI primers to build TCR beta libraries. TCRdb re-called the multiplex PCR reads with MiXCR, one entry per CDR3 protein. This sample has approximately 690,000 distinct CDR3 sequences, with approximately 29% found just once.

Here the sequenced sample was peripheral blood mononuclear cells (PBMCs), taken when the disease was refractory, from a patient treated with antithyroid drugs. The chain links TRBV18 to TRBJ1-6; D gene unclear. The source of this sequence is a female donor with Graves disease. The CDR3, as DNA: TGTGCCAGCTCACCTGAGGATAGCTCCTATAATTCACCCCTCCACTTT. Translated, it gives CASSPEDSSYNSPLHF. Combining the CDR3 with reference TRBV18 and TRBJ1-6 gives the whole variable domain NAGVMQNPRHLVRRRGQEARLRCSPMKGHSHVYWYRQLPEEGLKFMVYLQKENIIDESGMPKERFSAEFPKEGPSILRIQQVVRGDSAAYFCASSPEDSSYNSPLHFGNGTRLTVT.